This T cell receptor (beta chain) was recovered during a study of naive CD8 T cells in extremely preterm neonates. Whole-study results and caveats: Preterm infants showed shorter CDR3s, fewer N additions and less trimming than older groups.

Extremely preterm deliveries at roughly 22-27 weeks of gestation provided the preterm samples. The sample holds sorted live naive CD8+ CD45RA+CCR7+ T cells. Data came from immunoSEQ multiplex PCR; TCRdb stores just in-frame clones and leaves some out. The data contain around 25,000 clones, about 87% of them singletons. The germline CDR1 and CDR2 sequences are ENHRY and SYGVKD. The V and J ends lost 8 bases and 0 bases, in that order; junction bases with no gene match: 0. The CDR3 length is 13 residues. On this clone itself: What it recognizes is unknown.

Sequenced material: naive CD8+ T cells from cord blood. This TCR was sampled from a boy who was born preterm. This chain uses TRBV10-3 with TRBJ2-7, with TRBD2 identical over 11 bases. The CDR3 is CAILAGGSYEQYF. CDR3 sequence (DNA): TGTGCCATCCTAGCGGGGGGCTCCTACGAGCAGTACTTC.